Listed below are T cell receptor beta chains from one sample, sequenced in a study of molecular identifiers for immune sequencing clone quantification. MiXCR, applied by TCRdb to the PCR reads, yields one record per CDR3 protein. Here the sample spans approximately 90,000 distinct CDR3 sequences, about 21% being singletons. The material sequenced was naive CD8+ T cells from blood, with Jurkat cell RNA spiked in. Receptors originate from a human donor in good health. Some libraries in this study had Jurkat cell RNA spiked in. CDR3s include the opening cysteine and the closing phenylalanine or tryptophan. D genes are given only for firm matches. A row's size may be missing; if present it is once, few, many or a size class.

D gene,V gene,J gene,clone size,CDR3 protein,CDR3 DNA
-,TRBV19,TRBJ2-1,-,CASRSGNEQFF,TGTGCCAGTAGGAGTGGAAATGAGCAGTTCTTC
-,TRBV3-1,TRBJ1-1,many,CASSQGPEAFF,TGTGCCAGCAGCCAAGGACCTGAAGCTTTCTTT
TRBD1,TRBV27,TRBJ2-7,few,CASSLRGLAYEQYF,TGTGCCAGCAGTCTCAGGGGGCTCGCCTACGAGCAGTACTTC
TRBD2,TRBV5-4,TRBJ2-7,-,CAGSLGGNYEQYF,TGTGCCGGCAGCTTGGGAGGGAACTACGAGCAGTACTTC
-,TRBV4-1,TRBJ2-7,many,CASSQLTGTTYEQYF,TGCGCCAGCAGCCAACTGACAGGGACTACCTACGAGCAGTACTTC
-,TRBV20-1,TRBJ1-4,many,CSAPRQDYNEKLFF,TGCAGTGCTCCTAGACAGGATTATAATGAAAAACTGTTTTTT
TRBD2,TRBV7-6,TRBJ2-7,-,CASSALTSGSSYEQYF,TGTGCCAGCAGCGCGTTGACTAGCGGGAGCTCCTACGAGCAGTACTTC
-,TRBV2,TRBJ1-1,few,CASSDPYKGTNTEAFF,TGTGCCAGCAGTGACCCATACAAGGGCACTAACACTGAAGCTTTCTTT
TRBD2,TRBV11-2,TRBJ2-1,few,CASSLDGSSSGSSYNEQFF,TGTGCCAGCAGCTTAGATGGTTCTAGTAGCGGGAGCTCCTACAATGAGCAGTTCTTC
TRBD2,TRBV4-1,TRBJ2-5,many,CASSRVAGENRETQYF,TGCGCCAGCAGCCGAGTAGCGGGCGAAAATAGGGAGACCCAGTACTTC
TRBD1,TRBV13,TRBJ1-2,-,CASSSDREFHGYTF,TGTGCCAGCAGCTCGGACAGGGAGTTCCATGGCTACACCTTC
-,TRBV29-1,TRBJ1-2,-,CSVVGGLTNYGYTF,TGCAGCGTTGTTGGGGGTCTCACTAACTATGGCTACACCTTC
-,TRBV2,TRBJ2-3,many,CASSDAAPRYSPQYF,TGTGCCAGCAGTGACGCAGCCCCAAGGTACTCACCGCAGTATTTT
-,TRBV23-1,TRBJ1-5,many,CASSQSKGWPNQPQHF,TGCGCCAGCAGTCAATCTAAAGGCTGGCCCAATCAGCCCCAGCATTTT
-,TRBV4-3,TRBJ1-1,-,CASSQDRQLNTEAFF,TGCGCCAGCAGCCAAGATCGTCAGTTGAACACTGAAGCTTTCTTT
-,TRBV18,TRBJ2-7,few,CASSPSIYEQYF,TGTGCCAGCTCACCCAGCATCTACGAGCAGTACTTC
TRBD1,TRBV6-2/TRBV6-3,TRBJ1-5,-,CASTETGTGFQPQHF,TGTGCCAGCACCGAGACAGGGACAGGGTTTCAGCCCCAGCATTTT
-,TRBV4-3,TRBJ2-7,many,CASSPGRGGGYEQYF,TGCGCCAGCAGCCCAGGTAGAGGGGGGGGCTACGAGCAGTACTTC
TRBD2,TRBV5-1,TRBJ2-1,-,CASSFPSGPGNEQFF,TGCGCCAGCAGCTTTCCTAGCGGACCGGGCAATGAGCAGTTCTTC
-,TRBV6-2/TRBV6-3,TRBJ1-4,-,CASTRPPGTANEKLFF,TGTGCCAGCACCAGGCCTCCCGGGACGGCGAATGAAAAACTGTTTTTT
-,TRBV6-5,TRBJ2-5,many,CASSYPSGPQETQYF,TGTGCCAGCAGTTACCCGAGCGGGCCACAAGAGACCCAGTACTTC
-,TRBV6-6,TRBJ2-3,many,CASSYGAQEYF,TGTGCCAGCAGTTACGGGGCCCAGGAGTATTTT
TRBD2,TRBV12-3/TRBV12-4,TRBJ2-1,few,CASSYGSGNGNEQFF,TGTGCCAGCAGCTATGGTAGCGGGAATGGCAATGAGCAGTTCTTC
-,TRBV29-1,TRBJ2-3,many,CSVEYEGTQYF,TGCAGCGTTGAATATGAAGGTACGCAGTATTTT
-,TRBV6-2/TRBV6-3,TRBJ1-1,many,CASSYKFGSVGDTEAFF,TGTGCCAGCAGTTACAAGTTTGGATCGGTCGGGGACACTGAAGCTTTCTTT
-,TRBV5-6,TRBJ2-1,many,CASSSGSYNEQFF,TGTGCCAGCAGCTCAGGGTCCTACAATGAGCAGTTCTTC
-,TRBV14,TRBJ1-2,many,CASSQGWGSGAGYGYTF,TGTGCCAGCAGCCAAGGTTGGGGTTCGGGGGCCGGCTATGGCTACACCTTC
-,TRBV7-8,TRBJ1-2,-,CASSSPLGFEDYGYTF,TGTGCCAGCAGCTCACCTCTAGGGTTCGAAGACTATGGCTACACCTTC
-,TRBV20-1,TRBJ2-7,-,CSARNSYEQYF,TGCAGTGCTAGAAACTCCTACGAGCAGTACTTC
TRBD1,TRBV29-1,TRBJ1-4,few,CSVEIAGTANEKLFF,TGCAGCGTTGAAATAGCCGGGACAGCTAATGAAAAACTGTTTTTT
-,TRBV6-5,TRBJ2-3,few,CASSPLGGEQYF,TGTGCCAGCAGCCCCCTGGGCGGCGAGCAGTATTTT
-,TRBV28,TRBJ2-3,many,CASNLFGGSVQGTQYF,TGTGCCAGCAACCTCTTCGGGGGTAGCGTACAGGGTACGCAGTATTTT
-,TRBV4-1,TRBJ2-5,-,CASSQGPASETQYF,TGCGCCAGCAGCCAAGGCCCAGCTTCCGAGACCCAGTACTTC
-,TRBV20-1,TRBJ2-7,many,CSAVGGKTYEQYF,TGCAGTGCTGTGGGGGGTAAAACCTACGAGCAGTACTTC
-,TRBV4-3,TRBJ1-4,many,CASSQDRADVTFNEKLFF,TGCGCCAGCAGCCAAGATCGGGCAGACGTCACCTTTAATGAAAAACTGTTTTTT
-,TRBV4-2,TRBJ2-7,-,CASSQTSRQLGSYEQYF,TGTGCCAGCAGCCAAACTTCCAGGCAGCTCGGGTCCTACGAGCAGTACTTC
TRBD1,TRBV4-1,TRBJ1-1,-,CASSWDRNTEAFF,TGCGCCAGCAGTTGGGACAGGAACACTGAAGCTTTCTTT
-,TRBV7-9,TRBJ2-1,few,CASSPTERNEQFF,TGTGCCAGCAGCCCAACGGAGCGCAATGAGCAGTTCTTC
TRBD2,TRBV4-3,TRBJ2-3,many,CASSQEPGLAGGPTDTQYF,TGCGCCAGCAGCCAGGAACCGGGACTAGCGGGGGGGCCGACAGATACGCAGTATTTT
-,TRBV2,TRBJ2-2,-,CASSEEGVGELFF,TGTGCCAGCAGTGAAGAAGGGGTCGGGGAGCTGTTTTTT
TRBD2,TRBV4-2,TRBJ2-7,many,CASSHTSGTYEQYF,TGTGCCAGCAGCCACACTAGCGGCACCTACGAGCAGTACTTC
-,TRBV10-3,TRBJ2-7,many,CAIRRSGEQYF,TGTGCCATCAGGAGGAGTGGCGAGCAGTACTTC
-,TRBV12-3/TRBV12-4,TRBJ1-1,few,CASSSLTAGAFF,TGTGCCAGCAGTTCCCTGACAGCGGGAGCTTTCTTT
-,TRBV19,TRBJ2-5,-,CASRYGPQETQYF,TGTGCCAGTAGGTACGGACCCCAAGAGACCCAGTACTTC
-,TRBV27,TRBJ1-5,-,CASSLFGGSNLPQHF,TGTGCCAGCAGTTTATTCGGGGGAAGCAATCTGCCCCAGCATTTT
-,TRBV4-2,TRBJ1-5,-,CASSQDQGSNQPQHF,TGTGCCAGCAGCCAAGATCAGGGTAGCAATCAGCCCCAGCATTTT
-,TRBV20-1,TRBJ1-5,few,CSARDFQLKGYSNQPQHF,TGCAGTGCTAGAGATTTTCAGCTAAAAGGATATAGCAATCAGCCCCAGCATTTT
-,TRBV3-1,TRBJ2-3,many,CASSQDTADTQYF,TGTGCCAGCAGCCAAGATACCGCAGATACGCAGTATTTT
-,TRBV4-1,TRBJ2-7,few,CASSHGASSYEQYF,TGCGCCAGCAGCCATGGGGCTTCCTCCTACGAGCAGTACTTC
TRBD2,TRBV7-9,TRBJ2-3,many,CASSSRIRAGGLDIPDTQYF,TGTGCCAGCAGCTCCCGTATCCGAGCGGGGGGGCTCGATATCCCAGATACGCAGTATTTT
-,TRBV3-1,TRBJ2-3,many,CASSQWPEQYF,TGTGCCAGCAGCCAATGGCCAGAGCAGTATTTT
-,TRBV4-1,TRBJ1-4,few,CASSQDIGGVGEKLFF,TGCGCCAGCAGCCAAGACATCGGGGGCGTTGGTGAAAAACTGTTTTTT
-,TRBV6-5,TRBJ2-5,many,CASSPEAGETQYF,TGTGCCAGCAGTCCTGAAGCGGGTGAGACCCAGTACTTC
-,TRBV5-6,TRBJ1-1,many,CASSFDLTGFDTEAFF,TGTGCCAGCAGCTTCGACCTGACCGGTTTTGACACTGAAGCTTTCTTT
TRBD1,TRBV20-1,TRBJ2-7,-,CSAADRDHEQYF,TGCAGTGCTGCCGACAGGGACCACGAGCAGTACTTC
TRBD2,TRBV28,TRBJ2-5,many,CATEGGEETQYF,TGTGCCACCGAGGGAGGGGAAGAGACCCAGTACTTC
-,TRBV7-8,TRBJ1-5,many,CASSLSVTYSNQPQHF,TGTGCCAGCAGCTTATCGGTCACATATAGCAATCAGCCCCAGCATTTT
TRBD1,TRBV28,TRBJ1-1,few,CASSQTGGPMNTEAFF,TGTGCCAGCAGCCAGACAGGGGGACCGATGAACACTGAAGCTTTCTTT
-,TRBV5-6,TRBJ2-1,-,CASSPTSSYNEQFF,TGTGCCAGCAGCCCAACGTCTTCCTACAATGAGCAGTTCTTC
-,TRBV4-3,TRBJ1-3,many,CASSQDPNSGNTIYF,TGCGCCAGCAGCCAAGATCCGAACTCTGGAAACACCATATATTTT